The next 18 T cell receptor beta chains were all read from a single sample in a study of regulatory T cells in long-lasting Graves disease. Relying on iRepertoire HTBI primers and Arm-PCR of CDR3 regions, the team built TCR beta libraries. TCRdb used MiXCR to reprocess the multiplex PCR reads, holding one entry per CDR3 protein. The data contain over 400,000 distinct CDR3 sequences, 14% of them singletons. Time point given: newly diagnosed GD, antithyroid drugs for less than 3 months. Extracted PBMC RNA gave rise to the TCR library. This same sample was also taken into another study, of T cells in Graves' hyperthyroidism and ophthalmopathy.

The source material was peripheral blood mononuclear cells (PBMCs), sampled at new diagnosis, from a patient treated with antithyroid drugs. Receptor source: a woman aged 45-65 years with Graves disease.

There are a few counts of this clonotype. V is TRBV28 and J is TRBJ2-4; TRBD2 is a possible D gene (5 bases). Trimming left V 2 bases short and J 6 bases short, with 8 bases between. Germline CDR1 MDHEN, CDR2 SYDVKM. CDR3 length: 13 amino acids. CDR3 sequence (DNA): TGTGCCAGCAGTTTAGAGGGTCCAAACATTCAGTACTTC. Residues: CASSLEGPNIQYF.

A remark on this clonotype: Possible read error: a much larger clone is one base away. The CDR3 protein is CARSPVQGAMETQYF. CDR3 coding DNA: TGTGCCAGATCACCAGTGCAGGGGGCTATGGAGACCCAGTACTTC. The chain couples TRBV18 to TRBJ2-5, with TRBD1 matching over 8 bases. Germline V CDR1 and CDR2: KGHSH, LQKENI. The CDR3 consists of 15 residues.

The chain is built from TRBV6-5 and TRBJ2-2; D remains unclear. The germline V gene encodes CDR1 MNHEY and CDR2 SVGAGI. V was cut by 1 base and J by 6 bases, with 6 bases left in between. This CDR3 has 13 residues. CDR3 sequence: CASSYLRAGELFF. CDR3 sequence (DNA): TGTGCCAGCAGTTACTTGCGTGCCGGGGAGCTGTTTTTT.

J is TRBJ2-4 and V is TRBV28; 8 bases agree with TRBD1. With V trimmed by 4 bases and J by 0 bases, 2 bases remained unmatched. Looked up from germline, CDR1 is MDHEN and CDR2 is SYDVKM. The CDR3 has 15 residues. This CDR3 reads CASSSDRGAKNIQYF. The CDR3 DNA reads TGTGCCAGCAGTTCCGACAGGGGAGCCAAAAACATTCAGTACTTC.

This sequence joins TRBV11-2 and TRBJ2-7; 7 nucleotides align to TRBD1. The CDR3 length is 15 residues. The V segment lost 5 bases and the J segment 5 bases; nucleotides outside the gene matches: 12. The germline CDR1 and CDR2 sequences are SGHAT and FQNNGV. CDR3 in amino acids: CASSPDRVRYNEQYF. CDR3 nucleotide sequence: TGTGCCAGCAGCCCTGACAGGGTTCGATACAACGAGCAGTACTTC.

This clonotype was detected many times. The V gene is TRBV6-5, the J gene TRBJ2-1; tentative D call: TRBD1 (6 bases). CDR3 size: 15 residues. V was cut by 4 bases and J by 10 bases, with 20 bases left in between. Germline CDR1 reads MNHEY; CDR2 reads SVGAGI. CDR3 in amino acids: CASSFHREPTREQFF. Here the CDR3 DNA reads TGTGCCAGCAGTTTTCACAGGGAGCCTACGCGGGAGCAGTTCTTC.

This clonotype was observed at least ten times. The chain combines TRBV28 with TRBJ1-1; 9 positions match TRBD1. V lost 6 bases and J lost 10; bases outside the gene matches: 24. Germline V CDR1 and CDR2: MDHEN, SYDVKM. The CDR3 is 18 residues long. CDR3 in DNA: TGTGCCAGCAGCCCCCCCCTCTTACAGGGGGCGCCGAGAAGAAGAGCTTTCTTT. This gives the protein CASSPPLLQGAPRRRAFF.

Worth noting for this clonotype: A single base separates this from a much larger clone, so it may be a read error. The chain recombines TRBV5-1 with TRBJ2-5, with TRBD1 matching over 8 bases. The J call may be faulty, since TRBJ2-7 better matches the DNA end. Germline V gene sequence: CDR1 SGHRS, CDR2 YFSETQ. The CDR3 covers 15 residues. CDR3 nucleotide sequence: TGCGCCAGCGGCTGGGGACAGGAGATCTCCTACGAGCAGTACTTC. Translation: CASGWGQEISYEQYF.

This clonotype was seen ten or more times. The chain joins TRBV7-2 to TRBJ2-1, with D unresolved. Trimming cost V 2 bases and J 2 bases, with 13 bases left between them. CDR3 size: 16 residues. CDR1 is SGHTA and CDR2 is FQGNSA in the germline V gene. CDR3 residues: CASSLLLGGTYNEQFF. CDR3 coding DNA: TGTGCCAGCAGCTTACTTCTTGGCGGAACCTACAATGAGCAGTTCTTC.

J is TRBJ2-7 and V is TRBV19; possibly TRBD1 for D (5 bases). The germline V and J ends were trimmed by 3 bases and 6 bases, with 15 bases remaining between them. From germline, CDR1 is LNHDA and CDR2 SQIVND (reference sequence). This CDR3 has 14 amino acids. The CDR3 DNA sequence: TGTGCCAGTAGTATCGAGCATATTCAGGGCGAGCAGTACTTC. Translation: CASSIEHIQGEQYF. The whole variable domain, filled in from reference TRBV19 and TRBJ2-7, reads DGGITQSPKYLFRKEGQNVTLSCEQNLNHDAMYWYRQDPGQGLRLIYYSQIVNDFQKGDIAEGYSVSREKKESFPLTVTSAQKNPTAFYLCASSIEHIQGEQYFGPGTRLTVT.

The gene calls are TRBV4-1 and TRBJ2-7; the D gene could be TRBD1 or TRBD2 (6 bases each). The CDR3 consists of 16 residues. Trimming stripped 2 bases from V and 6 bases from J, with 20 bases between. Germline CDR1 and CDR2: MGHRA and YSYEKL. The CDR3: CASSQPPAGRGGEQYF. The CDR3 nucleotides read TGCGCCAGCAGCCAACCCCCAGCAGGCAGGGGAGGCGAGCAGTACTTC.

The sample holds many counts of this clonotype. The DNA of the CDR3 is TGTGCCAGCAGTTTTTTAGTCTACAATGAGCAGTTCTTC. Its translation is CASSFLVYNEQFF. The chain carries TRBV11-2 and TRBJ2-1, with no clear D. The CDR3 extends over 13 amino acids. The V gene's germline CDR1 is SGHAT and CDR2 FQNNGV. Trimming stripped 6 bases from V and 3 bases from J, with 9 bases between.

The chain carries TRBV19 and TRBJ2-7; a weak D match, TRBD2 (5 bases). The CDR3 is 14 residues long. Trimming shortened V by 2 bases and J by 6 bases, and 14 bases separated the two germline ends. Germline V gives CDR1 LNHDA, CDR2 SQIVND (reference sequence). DNA of the CDR3: TGTGCCAGTAGTATATATGTGCGGGCTGGCGAGCAGTACTTC. Protein product: CASSIYVRAGEQYF.

This clonotype was seen repeatedly, ten times or more. The rearrangement joins TRBV5-1 to TRBJ2-1; D not resolved. The V gene lost 2 bases and the J gene lost 4 bases, with 16 bases spanning the gap. The CDR3 contains 16 residues. Germline V gene lookup returns CDR1 SGHRS and CDR2 YFSETQ. CDR3 sequence (DNA): TGCGCCAGCAGCTTCCCACAGTCGGGTACTTACAATGAGCAGTTCTTC. Its protein product is CASSFPQSGTYNEQFF. The complete variable domain, with remaining parts taken from reference TRBV5-1 and TRBJ2-1, reads KAGVTQTPRYLIKTRGQQVTLSCSPISGHRSVSWYQQTPGQGLQFLFEYFSETQRNKGNFPGRFSGRQFSNSRSEMNVSTLELGDSALYLCASSFPQSGTYNEQFFGPGTRLTVL.

This clonotype turned up a few times. The chain has TRBV10-2 and TRBJ2-2; possible D gene TRBD1, 5 bases. Per the germline V gene, CDR1 is WSHSY and CDR2 is SAAADI. Trimming pared 7 bases from V and 7 bases from J, leaving 16 bases between. The CDR3 is 14 residues long. The chain's CDR3 is CASKGRDFIGELFF. Here the CDR3 DNA reads TGCGCCAGCAAGGGCAGGGATTTTATCGGGGAGCTGTTTTTT.

At least ten counts were recorded for this clonotype. The genes are TRBV28 and TRBJ2-2; TRBD1 matches at 9 bases. Germline trimming cut 3 bases from V and 2 bases from J; bases unmatched to any gene: 7. Germline lookup yields CDR1 MDHEN and CDR2 SYDVKM. The CDR3 totals 17 residues. The DNA for the CDR3 is TGTGCCAGCAGTTTCCCCGTACAGGGGGCAAACACCGGGGAGCTGTTTTTT. Translating it yields CASSFPVQGANTGELFF.

This clonotype showed up just a few times. This chain links TRBV19 with TRBJ1-2, with 7 bases fitting TRBD1. CDR3 length: 16 amino acids. J lost 4 bases, V lost 6 bases, and 14 bases had no gene match. Germline-derived CDR1 and CDR2 are LNHDA and SQIVND (reference sequence). CDR3 DNA sequence: TGTGCCAGTAGCATATTCACGAGGACAGGTTCCTATGGCTACACCTTC. This sequence encodes CASSIFTRTGSYGYTF.

This chain connects TRBV28 to TRBJ1-4, with 8 bases that match TRBD1. The junction had 7 bases not matched to a gene; V was cut back by 3 bases and J by 10 bases. Germline V gene sequence: CDR1 MDHEN, CDR2 SYDVKM. The CDR3 runs 14 residues. CDR3 DNA: TGTGCCAGCAGTTTCCCGGGACAGGTTTTAAAACTGTTTTTT. Translation: CASSFPGQVLKLFF.